This entry lists 7 T cell receptor beta chains sequenced from one sample in a study of graft-versus-host responses after intestinal transplantation. Only in-frame clones appear in the TCRdb table, and some are missing; sequencing was by immunoSEQ multiplex PCR. The repertoire consists of about 19,000 clones, with roughly 80% occurring once and the leading ten covering about 2.1%. The sample was PBMCs, taken 14 days after transplant. The source of these receptors is a human patient who received an intestinal transplant, so some T cells may come from the graft donor.

The chain combines TRBV4-1 with TRBJ1-2; 8 positions match TRBD1. V lost 0 bases to trimming and J lost 4 bases; unmatched junction nucleotides: 7. Looked up from germline, CDR1 is MGHRA and CDR2 is YSYEKL. CDR3 size: 16 residues. The CDR3 is CASSQDRQGASYGYTF. The CDR3, as DNA: TGCGCCAGCAGCCAAGATAGGCAGGGGGCAAGCTATGGCTACACCTTC.

The genes are TRBV10-3 and TRBJ2-5; D may be TRBD2 (5 bases). CDR3 length equals 16 residues. The V and J ends lost 0 bases and 2 bases respectively, with 13 bases between them. Per germline, CDR1 ENHRY and CDR2 SYGVKD. The CDR3 DNA reads as TGTGCCATCAGTGAGTCTAGGGCCCGGACTCAAGAGACCCAGTACTTC. As protein: CAISESRARTQETQYF.

V and J are TRBV6-1 and TRBJ2-7; 10 bases are shared with TRBD2. J lost 3 bases, V lost 6 bases, and 8 bases had no gene match. The CDR3 has 15 amino acids. Germline CDR1 MNHNS, CDR2 SASEGT. The CDR3 loop reads CASSSSGLAVYEQYF. As DNA, the CDR3 is TGTGCCAGCAGCTCCTCCGGACTAGCGGTCTACGAGCAGTACTTC.

In regard to this clone: The same CDR3 is also encoded by other DNA sequences in this sample. CDR3 sequence (DNA): TGTGCCAGCAGTCTAAACTACGAGCAGTACTTC. Translating gives CASSLNYEQYF. This chain uses TRBV7-9 with TRBJ2-7; D call uncertain. V lost 6 bases to trimming and J lost 3 bases, with 6 bases between them. Germline CDR1 reads SEHNR; CDR2 reads FQNEAQ (reference sequence). The CDR3 has 11 amino acids.

The chain employs TRBV4-1 and TRBJ2-7; tentative D call: TRBD2 (6 bases). The CDR3 has 14 residues. Germline lookup yields CDR1 MGHRA and CDR2 YSYEKL. Trimming stripped 1 base from V and 4 bases from J, with 11 bases between. CDR3 nucleotides: TGCGCCAGCAGCCAAGTCGGACGGGAGTACGAGCAGTACTTC. Its translation is CASSQVGREYEQYF.

The chain carries TRBV9 and TRBJ1-2; 8 nucleotides agree with TRBD1. Losses at the gene ends were 3 bases for V and 4 bases for J; bases not matched to a gene: 2. CDR3 length: 13 residues. From germline, CDR1 is SGDLS and CDR2 YYNGEE. The CDR3 spells CASSEGQVYGYTF. DNA for the CDR3: TGTGCCAGCAGCGAGGGACAGGTCTATGGCTACACCTTC. The complete variable domain, with remaining parts taken from reference TRBV9 and TRBJ1-2, reads DSGVTQTPKHLITATGQRVTLRCSPRSGDLSVYWYQQSLDQGLQFLIQYYNGEERAKGNILERFSAQQFPDLHSELNLSSLELGDSALYFCASSEGQVYGYTFGSGTRLTVV.

V and J are TRBV6-4 and TRBJ2-3, with 8 bases identical to TRBD2. Per the germline V gene, CDR1 is MRHNA and CDR2 is SNTAGT. CDR3 length equals 15 residues. V was pared by 3 bases and J by 5 bases, with 7 bases of the junction left unmatched. CDR3 region: CASSEGTGGLDTQYF. DNA for the CDR3: TGTGCCAGCAGTGAGGGAACGGGAGGGCTAGATACGCAGTATTTT.